This T cell receptor (beta chain) is from a study of blood T cells in healthy people across ages. Primed by a sample-barcoded 5' primer and a J-beta primer mix, a second PCR proceeded for about 6 to 12 cycles. MiXCR, run by TCRdb on the 5' RACE reads, gives a single entry per CDR3 protein. The sample lists approximately 810,000 distinct CDR3 sequences, 25% to 30% occurring once. Germline V gene sequence: CDR1 SQVTM, CDR2 ANQGSEA. The length of the CDR3 is 11 residues. V was clipped by 7 bases and J by 8 bases, with 14 bases between them. Many counts were recorded for this clonotype. The sequenced material came from blood. V usage is TRBV29-1 and J usage is TRBJ1-2; D call uncertain. The source is a woman of 80 years or more in good health. CDR3 nucleotides: TGCAGCGCCGCCACCAACTCCGGCTACACCTTC. It is translated as CSAATNSGYTF.